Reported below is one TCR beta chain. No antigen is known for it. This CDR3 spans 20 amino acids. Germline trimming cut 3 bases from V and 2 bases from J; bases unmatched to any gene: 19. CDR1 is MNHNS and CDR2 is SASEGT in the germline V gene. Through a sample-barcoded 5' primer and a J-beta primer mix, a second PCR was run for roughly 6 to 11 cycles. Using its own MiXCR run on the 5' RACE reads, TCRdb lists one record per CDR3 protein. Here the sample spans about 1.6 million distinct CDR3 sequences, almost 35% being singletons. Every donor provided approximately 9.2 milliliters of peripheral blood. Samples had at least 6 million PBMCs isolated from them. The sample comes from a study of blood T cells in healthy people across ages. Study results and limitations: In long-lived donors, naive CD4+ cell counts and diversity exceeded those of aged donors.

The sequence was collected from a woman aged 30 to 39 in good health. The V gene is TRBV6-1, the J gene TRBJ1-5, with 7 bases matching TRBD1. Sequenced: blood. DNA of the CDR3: TGTGCCAGCAGTGACTACAGGGGCAGGATAGGGCTTGAGGGCAATCAGCCCCAGCATTTT. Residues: CASSDYRGRIGLEGNQPQHF.